The rows below give T cell receptor beta chains drawn from one sample of a study of Ad26.COV2.S vaccination and SARS-CoV-2 variants. Clones were read by immunoSEQ multiplex PCR, and TCRdb kept only the in-frame ones, dropping some. The profile shows over 400,000 clones, 90% of them singletons. The starting material was peripheral blood, obtained in a trial of Ad26.COV2.S vaccine versus placebo. Source of these receptors: a person aged 18-60 years who received the Ad26.COV2.S COVID-19 vaccine or a placebo. CDR3s include the opening cysteine and the closing phenylalanine or tryptophan. The D gene is left open where the match is weak. Size values are once, few and many counts, or a class for expanded clones, and some rows have none.

cdr3_nt: TGTGCCAGCAGCCAAGAAGGACGAAGCACTGAAGCTTTCTTT
cdr3_aa: CASSQEGRSTEAFF
j_call: TRBJ1-1
d_call: -
v_call: TRBV14
clone_size: few

cdr3_nt: TGTGCCAGCAGCTTAGTACTTAATGAAAAACTGTTTTTT
cdr3_aa: CASSLVLNEKLFF
j_call: TRBJ1-4
d_call: -
v_call: TRBV7-8
clone_size: -

cdr3_nt: TGTGCCAGCAGCTCGAAAGGGCCCCGGGAGACCCAGTACTTC
cdr3_aa: CASSSKGPRETQYF
j_call: TRBJ2-5
d_call: -
v_call: TRBV5-4
clone_size: -

cdr3_nt: TGCGCCAGCAGCTTGAGGGGAGGGCAGCTAGAGACCCAGTACTTC
cdr3_aa: CASSLRGGQLETQYF
j_call: TRBJ2-5
d_call: TRBD2
v_call: TRBV5-1
clone_size: -

cdr3_nt: TGTGCCAGCAGCTTAGACCCCCAAAGCGCAAAGACCGGGGAGCTGTTTTTT
cdr3_aa: CASSLDPQSAKTGELFF
j_call: TRBJ2-2
d_call: -
v_call: TRBV7-3
clone_size: once

cdr3_nt: TGTGCCAGCAGCCAGTGGCAGGGGGATCGCGAGCAGTACTTC
cdr3_aa: CASSQWQGDREQYF
j_call: TRBJ2-7
d_call: TRBD1
v_call: TRBV3-1/TRBV3-2
clone_size: few

cdr3_nt: TGTGCCAGCAGTGGGGTGGGCACCGGGGAGCTGTTTTTT
cdr3_aa: CASSGVGTGELFF
j_call: TRBJ2-2
d_call: -
v_call: TRBV25-1
clone_size: -

cdr3_nt: TGTGCCAGCAGCTTGGGACTAGCGGGAATGACAGATACGCAGTATTTT
cdr3_aa: CASSLGLAGMTDTQYF
j_call: TRBJ2-3
d_call: TRBD2
v_call: TRBV11-3
clone_size: -

cdr3_nt: TGTGCCAGCAGCCTTGGCGCCACTAGCGGGATCAAGCAGTACTTC
cdr3_aa: CASSLGATSGIKQYF
j_call: TRBJ2-7
d_call: TRBD2
v_call: TRBV3-1/TRBV3-2
clone_size: -

cdr3_nt: TGTGCCAGCAGTAATCGGGGAGGGAGGAGCACAGATACGCAGTATTTT
cdr3_aa: CASSNRGGRSTDTQYF
j_call: TRBJ2-3
d_call: TRBD2
v_call: TRBV27
clone_size: -

cdr3_nt: TGTGCCAGCAGCTTAGCCCTAGCGGGGTCCTACAATGAGCAGTTCTTC
cdr3_aa: CASSLALAGSYNEQFF
j_call: TRBJ2-1
d_call: TRBD2
v_call: TRBV5-6
clone_size: -

cdr3_nt: TGTGCCAGCAACTTAGCGGGAGAGGCCTACAATGAGCAGTTCTTC
cdr3_aa: CASNLAGEAYNEQFF
j_call: TRBJ2-1
d_call: TRBD2
v_call: TRBV14
clone_size: -

cdr3_nt: TGTGCCAGCAGCCTAGAAAAGGTGAACAGAGACGAGCAGTACTTC
cdr3_aa: CASSLEKVNRDEQYF
j_call: TRBJ2-7
d_call: -
v_call: TRBV5-5
clone_size: -

cdr3_nt: TGTGCCAGCAGTAGACAGGGGCCCTATGGCTACACCTTC
cdr3_aa: CASSRQGPYGYTF
j_call: TRBJ1-2
d_call: TRBD1
v_call: TRBV28
clone_size: once

cdr3_nt: TGTGCCAGCAGTCCGGGGTTCCAAGAGACCCAGTACTTC
cdr3_aa: CASSPGFQETQYF
j_call: TRBJ2-5
d_call: -
v_call: TRBV28
clone_size: -

cdr3_nt: TGTGCCATCAGTGAGCGCCTCTACAATGAGCAGTTCTTC
cdr3_aa: CAISERLYNEQFF
j_call: TRBJ2-1
d_call: -
v_call: TRBV10-3
clone_size: -

cdr3_nt: TGTGCCAGCAGCGCCCGGACAGGGTTGGATACGCAGTATTTT
cdr3_aa: CASSARTGLDTQYF
j_call: TRBJ2-3
d_call: TRBD1
v_call: TRBV9
clone_size: -

cdr3_nt: TGCGCCAGCGCCCTCGACAGGGGGCAATTCGAGCAGTACTTC
cdr3_aa: CASALDRGQFEQYF
j_call: TRBJ2-7
d_call: TRBD1
v_call: TRBV5-1
clone_size: -

cdr3_nt: TGTGCCATCAGTGAGTCCGCGGGGGGGCGGACAGATACGCAGTATTTT
cdr3_aa: CAISESAGGRTDTQYF
j_call: TRBJ2-3
d_call: TRBD2
v_call: TRBV10-3
clone_size: once

cdr3_nt: TGTGCCATCAGTGAGTACGGACAGTCCTACGAGCAGTACTTC
cdr3_aa: CAISEYGQSYEQYF
j_call: TRBJ2-7
d_call: -
v_call: TRBV10-3
clone_size: -

cdr3_nt: TGTGCCACCAGTGATCCGGCCATGGGTGACAATGAGCAGTTCTTC
cdr3_aa: CATSDPAMGDNEQFF
j_call: TRBJ2-1
d_call: -
v_call: TRBV24-1
clone_size: once

cdr3_nt: TGTGCCAGCAGTTTGGACAGGGCGTACAATGAGCAGTTCTTC
cdr3_aa: CASSLDRAYNEQFF
j_call: TRBJ2-1
d_call: TRBD1
v_call: TRBV27
clone_size: -

cdr3_nt: TGTGCCTGGAGGGACGAAACAGTGGGCACTGAAGCTTTCTTT
cdr3_aa: CAWRDETVGTEAFF
j_call: TRBJ1-1
d_call: -
v_call: TRBV30
clone_size: -

cdr3_nt: TGTGCCAGCAGCGTAGGATCGGGGGCGCGTGAGCAGTTCTTC
cdr3_aa: CASSVGSGAREQFF
j_call: TRBJ2-1
d_call: -
v_call: TRBV9
clone_size: few

cdr3_nt: TGTGCCAGCAGCTTAGTTCCGGGACCGAATTATGGCTACACCTTC
cdr3_aa: CASSLVPGPNYGYTF
j_call: TRBJ1-2
d_call: -
v_call: TRBV7-2
clone_size: -

cdr3_nt: TGTGCCAGCAGCCTAGGCCTGAGGGCGAACACCGGGGAGCTGTTTTTT
cdr3_aa: CASSLGLRANTGELFF
j_call: TRBJ2-2
d_call: -
v_call: TRBV11-2
clone_size: once

cdr3_nt: TGTGCCAGCTCCCTGTGGGACACCGTCTATGGCTACACCTTC
cdr3_aa: CASSLWDTVYGYTF
j_call: TRBJ1-2
d_call: -
v_call: TRBV7-9
clone_size: few

cdr3_nt: TGTGCCATCACCCAGACAGACAGCTCTCCCCTAGATACGCAGTATTTT
cdr3_aa: CAITQTDSSPLDTQYF
j_call: TRBJ2-3
d_call: -
v_call: TRBV10-3
clone_size: -

cdr3_nt: TGTGCCTGGAGTACAGGGGCGATCAATCAGCCCCAGCATTTT
cdr3_aa: CAWSTGAINQPQHF
j_call: TRBJ1-5
d_call: TRBD1
v_call: TRBV30
clone_size: -

cdr3_nt: TGTGCCAGCAGCTTGTGGGCTAGCGGCTACAATGAGCAGTTCTTC
cdr3_aa: CASSLWASGYNEQFF
j_call: TRBJ2-1
d_call: TRBD2
v_call: TRBV5-6
clone_size: once

cdr3_nt: TGCAGCGCACATACCCAGATGGGGCTGGAGTCCTACAATGAGCAGTTCTTC
cdr3_aa: CSAHTQMGLESYNEQFF
j_call: TRBJ2-1
d_call: -
v_call: TRBV29-1
clone_size: -

cdr3_nt: TGTGCCAGCGGGGGGCTCTCCTACGAGCAGTACTTC
cdr3_aa: CASGGLSYEQYF
j_call: TRBJ2-7
d_call: -
v_call: TRBV2
clone_size: many

cdr3_nt: TGTGCCAGCAGTATCGGACTAGCGGGAGCCGAGCAGTACTTC
cdr3_aa: CASSIGLAGAEQYF
j_call: TRBJ2-7
d_call: TRBD2
v_call: TRBV27
clone_size: -

cdr3_nt: TGTGCCAGCAGCCAAGGCGGGGGTTGGCAAGAGACCCAGTACTTC
cdr3_aa: CASSQGGGWQETQYF
j_call: TRBJ2-5
d_call: TRBD2
v_call: TRBV14
clone_size: -

cdr3_nt: TGTGCCAGCAGTTTATCAGGGGGCGGCGGGGAGCTGTTTTTT
cdr3_aa: CASSLSGGGGELFF
j_call: TRBJ2-2
d_call: TRBD1
v_call: TRBV28
clone_size: -

cdr3_nt: TGTGCCAGCAGGGGCGTGGGGTCTAGCGGGAGGGCCCGGGTCACAGATACGCAGTATTTT
cdr3_aa: CASRGVGSSGRARVTDTQYF
j_call: TRBJ2-3
d_call: TRBD2
v_call: TRBV27
clone_size: -

cdr3_nt: TGTGCCAGCTCACCAAAGGAGTCCCTGGGGCTGTTTTTT
cdr3_aa: CASSPKESLGLFF
j_call: TRBJ2-2
d_call: -
v_call: TRBV18
clone_size: -

cdr3_nt: TGTGCCAGCAGTTACAGCGGCGGTTACTCACCCCTCCACTTT
cdr3_aa: CASSYSGGYSPLHF
j_call: TRBJ1-6
d_call: -
v_call: TRBV6-5
clone_size: -

cdr3_nt: TGTGCCAGCAGCGGGAGTCTGGGGATCACAGATACGCAGTATTTT
cdr3_aa: CASSGSLGITDTQYF
j_call: TRBJ2-3
d_call: -
v_call: TRBV2
clone_size: -

cdr3_nt: TGTGCCAGCACCTTGACCTCGCCCGGGGAGCTGTTTTTT
cdr3_aa: CASTLTSPGELFF
j_call: TRBJ2-2
d_call: -
v_call: TRBV2
clone_size: once

cdr3_nt: TGCGCCAGCAAGGGGGGAGAGGAGGAGACCCAGTACTTC
cdr3_aa: CASKGGEEETQYF
j_call: TRBJ2-5
d_call: -
v_call: TRBV23-1
clone_size: -

cdr3_nt: TGTGCCAGCACCGCGCCGGGGGGCTGGACTGAAGCTTTCTTT
cdr3_aa: CASTAPGGWTEAFF
j_call: TRBJ1-1
d_call: -
v_call: TRBV7-2
clone_size: -